These 7 T cell receptor beta chains were sequenced from one sample in a study of T-cell memory formation after mild COVID-19. TCRdb fed the 5' RACE reads into MiXCR, producing one record per CDR3 protein. Among roughly 52,000 distinct CDR3 sequences listed, around 7.2% were seen once. Sequencing was carried out using PBMCs or a T cell subset sorted from them (not recorded which). The receptors were gathered from a man aged 18 to 35 who had mild COVID-19 (a few samples of this study predate the infection). Cell type and time point are not known.

This clonotype was picked up many times. This chain links TRBV5-5 with TRBJ1-1; the D is unclear. V lost 3 bases and J 2 bases, leaving 5 bases between the germline ends. This CDR3 comprises 12 residues. From germline, CDR1 is SGHKS and CDR2 YYEKEE (reference sequence). CDR3 sequence: CASSSPNTEAFF. The CDR3 nucleotides read TGTGCCAGCAGCTCCCCCAACACTGAAGCTTTCTTT.

The chain employs TRBV5-6 and TRBJ2-3; TRBD1 aligns across 9 bases. Germline CDR1 is SGHDT and CDR2 is YYEEEE. CDR3 size: 15 residues. Trimming cost V 0 bases and J 4 bases; bases outside gene matches: 3. CDR3 residues: CASSLGDREADTQYF. CDR3 bases: TGTGCCAGCAGCTTGGGGGACAGGGAGGCAGATACGCAGTATTTT.

The chain recombines TRBV14 with TRBJ2-5, with D perhaps matching TRBD2 (6 bases). Looked up from germline, CDR1 is SGHDN and CDR2 is FVKESK. V shed 3 bases and J shed 5 bases, with 16 bases lying between them. The CDR3 runs to 15 residues. Here the CDR3 reads CASSHSSVLWETQYF. The CDR3 nucleotides read TGTGCCAGCAGCCACTCTAGCGTCCTGTGGGAGACCCAGTACTTC.

This clonotype has at least ten counts. This rearrangement joins TRBV7-2 to TRBJ2-3; a weak D match, TRBD2 (5 bases). CDR1 and CDR2 from the germline V gene are SGHTA and FQGNSA. Trimming removed 1 base at V and 6 bases at J, with 14 bases between. The CDR3 contains 15 residues. The CDR3 nucleotides read TGTGCCAGCAGCTTAGGTGGACCGAGGAGGGATACGCAGTATTTT. This sequence encodes CASSLGGPRRDTQYF.

This clonotype was observed a handful of times. The chain uses TRBV20-1 and TRBJ2-7, with a tentative D call TRBD1 (5 bases). The CDR3 is 13 amino acids. V was shortened by 3 bases and J by 6 bases, with 15 bases between the two germline ends. Per germline, CDR1 DFQATT and CDR2 SNEGSKA (reference sequence). This chain's CDR3 is CSASLQGTGEQYF. The CDR3 nucleotides read TGCAGTGCTAGCTTGCAGGGAACGGGCGAGCAGTACTTC.

This clonotype was observed a few times. This chain links TRBV6-6 with TRBJ1-2, with 9 bases identical to TRBD1. CDR1 is MNHNY and CDR2 is SVGAGI in the germline V gene (reference sequence). V trimming: 2 bases; J trimming: 8 bases; junction bases outside the gene matches: 6. This CDR3 is built from 14 residues. The CDR3 sequence is CASSYAGQGSGYTF. As DNA, the CDR3 is TGTGCCAGCAGTTACGCTGGACAGGGGTCCGGCTACACCTTC.

The chain combines TRBV5-1 with TRBJ2-1, with D uncertain. Per germline, CDR1 SGHRS and CDR2 YFSETQ. The V end was cut by 0 bases, the J end by 6 bases, with 7 bases between. This CDR3 has 13 residues. CDR3 nucleotides: TGCGCCAGCAGCTTGGGACCAACCAATGAGCAGTTCTTC. Translation gives CASSLGPTNEQFF.